The rows below give T cell receptor beta chains drawn from one sample of a study of blood T cell repertoires in COVID-19. Assay: immunoSEQ multiplex PCR; the TCRdb copy retains only in-frame clones and omits some. Of hundreds of thousands of clones in the sample, more than 60% were seen once. The sample was peripheral blood. The receptors originated from a woman aged 40 to 55 with active or convalescent COVID-19. The conserved cysteine and the conserved F or W are not part of the CDR3 here.

v_gene: TRBV7-9
CDR3aa: ASSTTTGLTEAF

v_gene: TRBV29-1
CDR3aa: SSTGYT

v_gene: TRBV19
CDR3aa: ASSPLGVGGNQPQH

v_gene: TRBV19
CDR3aa: ASQGIGNSPLH

v_gene: TRBV3-1/TRBV3-2
CDR3aa: ASSQLTDSPLH

v_gene: TRBV24-1
CDR3aa: ATSSAAFTEAF

v_gene: TRBV4-1
CDR3aa: ASSPGLLYRGRSDTQY

v_gene: TRBV7-9
CDR3aa: ASSLQGARSGNTIY

v_gene: TRBV3-1/TRBV3-2
CDR3aa: ASSQDPGNTIY

v_gene: TRBV11-3
CDR3aa: ASSLRQGASYNEQF

v_gene: TRBV14
CDR3aa: ASSREGTAYNSPLH

v_gene: TRBV5-1
CDR3aa: ASRPDRGNQPQH

v_gene: TRBV5-6
CDR3aa: ASSWDSGDRYYGYT

v_gene: TRBV9
CDR3aa: ASSETSATSTDTQY

v_gene: TRBV28
CDR3aa: ASSLYRTGVNTEAF

v_gene: TRBV5-1
CDR3aa: ASSPWTGDNEQF

v_gene: TRBV2
CDR3aa: ASVGQQETQY

v_gene: TRBV4-2
CDR3aa: ASSRPGQVNEKLF

v_gene: TRBV28
CDR3aa: ASRIGQGSWWDYGYT

v_gene: TRBV7-6
CDR3aa: ASSATGTHRGRLAF

v_gene: TRBV15
CDR3aa: ATSRDLTVGTQY

v_gene: TRBV12-3/TRBV12-4
CDR3aa: ASSVQGAEAF

v_gene: TRBV5-1
CDR3aa: ASSSGPGNSPLH

v_gene: TRBV4-2
CDR3aa: ASSQDFSANYNEQF

v_gene: TRBV3-1/TRBV3-2
CDR3aa: ASRPGGGGRGLETQY

v_gene: TRBV6-5
CDR3aa: ATKWARGTEAF

v_gene: TRBV20-1
CDR3aa: SASGWGDYGYT

v_gene: TRBV2
CDR3aa: ASSELGQDTGELF

v_gene: TRBV5-6
CDR3aa: ASSLATGLAWNTGELF

v_gene: TRBV3-1/TRBV3-2
CDR3aa: ASSQDMTSGGPYNEQF

v_gene: TRBV3-1/TRBV3-2
CDR3aa: ASSQLLGGGTQY

v_gene: TRBV7-3
CDR3aa: ASSLEGTTGNTIY

v_gene: TRBV27
CDR3aa: ASSPVGDWYGYT

v_gene: TRBV9
CDR3aa: ASSVGQTYEQY

v_gene: TRBV5-6
CDR3aa: ASSLGQRNSPLH

v_gene: TRBV12-3/TRBV12-4
CDR3aa: ASSSPGISEAF

v_gene: TRBV5-5
CDR3aa: ASSLFAGEISYEQY

v_gene: TRBV2
CDR3aa: ASSERRGDTDTQY

v_gene: TRBV5-1
CDR3aa: ASSLAGRPPGNTIY

v_gene: TRBV4-1
CDR3aa: ASSQGILQGWSTDTQY

v_gene: TRBV13
CDR3aa: ASSLRTVEETQY

v_gene: TRBV9
CDR3aa: ASSVGWTSNTEAF

v_gene: TRBV19
CDR3aa: ASSNPGTGTSYEQY

v_gene: TRBV30
CDR3aa: AWGRDRVSPLH

v_gene: TRBV5-4
CDR3aa: ASRGGGASGANVLT

v_gene: TRBV3-1/TRBV3-2
CDR3aa: ASSQVDSTYEQY

v_gene: TRBV3-1/TRBV3-2
CDR3aa: ASSLADYSTEAF

v_gene: TRBV5-1
CDR3aa: ASSTESGQHYGYT

v_gene: TRBV28
CDR3aa: ASSFARSPPTDTQY

v_gene: TRBV28
CDR3aa: ASSPSETGLIGYT

v_gene: TRBV7-8
CDR3aa: ASSLTGRGVYT

v_gene: TRBV11-1
CDR3aa: ASSSGVNTEAF

v_gene: TRBV7-2
CDR3aa: ASSSDLAGGLDTQY

v_gene: TRBV20-1
CDR3aa: SASEGVNQPQH

v_gene: TRBV28
CDR3aa: ASSLGRDGVGEKLF

v_gene: TRBV18
CDR3aa: ASSPSSYNEQF

v_gene: TRBV14
CDR3aa: ASSGETRNSPLH

v_gene: TRBV14
CDR3aa: ASSLGGGTEAF

v_gene: TRBV7-3
CDR3aa: ASSLSVVNTGELF